What follows are 8 T cell receptor beta chains derived from one specimen sequenced in a study of Graves' ophthalmopathy and Graves' hyperthyroidism. From RNA, the CDR3 regions of TCR beta chains were amplified and sequenced. First-round RT-PCR with HTBI primers preceded a second-round multiplex PCR. Each CDR3 protein gets one entry after TCRdb re-called the multiplex PCR reads with MiXCR. The top ten hold about 4.1% of the sample, which has around 520,000 distinct CDR3 sequences, less than 45% seen once. Material: peripheral blood or thyroid tissue (not recorded which). The receptors were gathered from an adult man with Graves' hyperthyroidism.

The sample holds many counts of this clonotype. The CDR3 is CATGQGKGTEAFF. In DNA form, the CDR3 reads TGTGCCACCGGACAGGGTAAGGGAACTGAAGCTTTCTTT. The rearrangement joins TRBV19 to TRBJ1-1; 8 bases align to TRBD1. CDR1 LNHDA and CDR2 SQIVND come from the germline V gene (reference sequence). Trimming took 10 bases from V and 5 from J; bases not matched to a gene: 9. This CDR3 is built from 13 residues.

The chain joins TRBV19 to TRBJ1-1; D possibly corresponds to TRBD1 (5 bases). Trimming removed 6 bases from V and 4 bases from J, with 18 bases in between. The CDR3 has 15 residues. The germline V gene has CDR1 LNHDA and CDR2 SQIVND (reference sequence). The CDR3, as DNA: TGTGCCAGTAGCTCGACAGTGAGTCTTCTCACTGAAGCTTTCTTT. Its translation: CASSSTVSLLTEAFF. Full variable domain (remainder filled in from reference TRBV19 and TRBJ1-1): DGGITQSPKYLFRKEGQNVTLSCEQNLNHDAMYWYRQDPGQGLRLIYYSQIVNDFQKGDIAEGYSVSREKKESFPLTVTSAQKNPTAFYLCASSSTVSLLTEAFFGQGTRLTVV.

The rearrangement links TRBV7-8 to TRBJ1-2; maybe TRBD1 (6 bases). The CDR3 has 18 residues. Germline V lookup: CDR1 SGHVS, CDR2 FQNEAQ. V dropped 2 bases and J dropped 8 bases, with 27 bases sitting between them. CDR3 sequence (DNA): TGTGCCAGCAGCTTACTGGGGGGCAGCGTGACAACAGGGTCCGGCTACACCTTC. Protein product: CASSLLGGSVTTGSGYTF.

The genes are TRBV10-3 and TRBJ1-1; D unclear. Trimming stripped 7 bases from V and 3 bases from J, with 9 bases between. The CDR3 is 12 residues long. Germline V lookup: CDR1 ENHRY, CDR2 SYGVKD. The CDR3 region is CAINTRHTEAFF. CDR3 DNA sequence: TGTGCCATCAATACCAGGCACACTGAAGCTTTCTTT.

This clonotype turned up a few times. This sequence joins TRBV20-1 and TRBJ1-6, with unresolved D. The CDR3 is 13 residues long. CDR1 and CDR2 (germline): DFQATT, SNEGSKA (reference sequence). V shed 1 base and J shed 5 bases, with 6 bases lying between them. The CDR3 region has the DNA TGCAGTGCTAGAGCAGAGGATAATTCACCCCTCCACTTT. It specifies CSARAEDNSPLHF.

This clonotype was seen many times. The chain employs TRBV9 and TRBJ1-5, with D hard to call. V shed 0 bases and J shed 5 bases, with 6 bases lying between them. Germline lookup yields CDR1 SGDLS and CDR2 YYNGEE. The CDR3 covers 13 residues. The DNA for the CDR3 is TGTGCCAGCAGCGTAGAACCGGATCAGCCCCAGCATTTT. Residues: CASSVEPDQPQHF.

The chain is built from TRBV2 and TRBJ1-1; D is ambiguous. V was shortened by 6 bases and J by 5 bases, with 13 bases between the two germline ends. Germline lookup yields CDR1 SNHLY and CDR2 FYNNEI. This CDR3 is 13 amino acids long. CDR3 sequence (DNA): TGTGCCAGCAGCCCCGACGCGAGAACTGAAGCTTTCTTT. This translates into CASSPDARTEAFF. Based on the CDR3 plus reference TRBV2 and TRBJ1-1, the full variable domain is EPEVTQTPSHQVTQMGQEVILRCVPISNHLYFYWYRQILGQKVEFLVSFYNNEISEKSEIFDDQFSVERPDGSNFTLKIRSTKLEDSAMYFCASSPDARTEAFFGQGTRLTVV.

This clonotype was observed at least ten times. The chain uses TRBV5-1 and TRBJ2-5; D might be TRBD1 (6 bases). Germline V gene sequence: CDR1 SGHRS, CDR2 YFSETQ. This CDR3 has 15 residues. V dropped 2 bases and J dropped 1 base, with 12 bases sitting between them. The CDR3 loop is CASSFTGQIQETQYF. In nucleotides, the CDR3 is TGCGCCAGCAGCTTTACTGGACAGATCCAAGAGACCCAGTACTTC.